This T cell receptor beta chain was profiled in a study of cytomegalovirus exposure and HLA in healthy donors. Study results and caveats: Certain sequence variants were highly shared and formed a cluster, and this cluster was likely a sequencing artifact. TCR beta chains associated with HLA were, in a later analysis, more clonally expanded than equally common others.

About this clone: What it binds is not known.

PCR amplification relied on 60 Vbeta primers (plus 13 Jbeta primers). TCRdb keeps only in-frame clones here, not all; method: immunoSEQ multiplex PCR. The repertoire holds some 96,000 clones, with roughly three fifths as singletons. The CDR3 runs to 12 residues. Germline CDR1 is SEHNR and CDR2 is FQNEAQ (reference sequence). The V end lost 5 bases, the J end lost 8 bases, and 12 bases lay between the germline ends. The sequenced sample was PBMCs. This TCR derives from a man aged 60 to 75 in good health and CMV-seronegative. This chain uses TRBV7-9 with TRBJ1-2; possibly TRBD1 for D (5 bases). The CDR3 sequence: CASSRDTGGYTF. The DNA of the CDR3 is TGTGCCAGCAGCCGCGACACAGGAGGCTACACCTTC.